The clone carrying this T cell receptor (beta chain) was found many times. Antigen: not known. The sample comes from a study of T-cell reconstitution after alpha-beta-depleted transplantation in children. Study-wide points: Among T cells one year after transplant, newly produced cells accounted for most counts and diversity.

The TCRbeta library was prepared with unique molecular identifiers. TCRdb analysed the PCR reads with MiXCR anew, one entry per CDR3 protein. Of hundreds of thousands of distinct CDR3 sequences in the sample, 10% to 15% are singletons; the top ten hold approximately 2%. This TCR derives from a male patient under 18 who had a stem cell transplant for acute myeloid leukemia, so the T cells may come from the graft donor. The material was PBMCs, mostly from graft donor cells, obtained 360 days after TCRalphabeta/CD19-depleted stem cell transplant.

The CDR3 DNA is TGTGCCAGCAGCCCACTAGCATACACAGATACGCAGTATTTT. Protein product: CASSPLAYTDTQYF. The V call is TRBV12-3 or TRBV12-4, the J call TRBJ2-3; D possibly corresponds to TRBD2 (6 bases). Trimming cost V 6 bases and J 2 bases, with 12 bases left between them. The CDR3 totals 14 residues.